This TCR beta chain derives from a study of cytomegalovirus exposure and HLA in healthy donors. The germline gives CDR1 GTSNPN, CDR2 SVGIG (reference sequence). This CDR3 region has 14 residues. Trimming stripped 3 bases from V and 0 bases from J, with 11 bases between. The primer mix had 60 Vbeta and 13 Jbeta primers. As processed by the authors: Later, roughly 80 million unique TCR beta chains were counted in an analysis, and approximately 10 million of them were shared. The assay was immunoSEQ multiplex PCR, and TCRdb's table has in-frame clones only and misses some. The V and J calls and clone size were taken over from that table, and D and trimming were inferred from the DNA. The sample comprises tens of thousands of clones, roughly 80% of which are singletons, and 2.1% rests with the top ten. Whole-study findings and limits: Earlier analysis found most TCR beta V segments productive about 87% or about 30% of the time.

Notes on this clone: Its specificity is unknown.

The chain joins TRBV30 to TRBJ1-1; a possible D gene is TRBD1 (5 bases). The origin of this receptor is a man aged 18 to 29 in good health and CMV-seronegative. Specimen: PBMCs. Here the CDR3 DNA reads TGTGCCTGGAGACTACAGGAATTGAACACTGAAGCTTTCTTT. It specifies CAWRLQELNTEAFF.